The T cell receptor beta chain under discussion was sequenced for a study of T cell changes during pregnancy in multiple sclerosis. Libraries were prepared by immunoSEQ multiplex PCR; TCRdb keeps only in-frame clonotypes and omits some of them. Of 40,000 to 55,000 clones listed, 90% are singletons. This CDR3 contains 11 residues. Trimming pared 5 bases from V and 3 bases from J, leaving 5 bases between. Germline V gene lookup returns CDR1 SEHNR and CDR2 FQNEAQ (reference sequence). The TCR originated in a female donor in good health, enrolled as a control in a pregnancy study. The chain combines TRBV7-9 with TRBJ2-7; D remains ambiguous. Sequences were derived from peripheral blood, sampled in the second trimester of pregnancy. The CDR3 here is CASSRGYEQYF. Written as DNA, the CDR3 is TGTGCCAGCAGCCGAGGCTACGAGCAGTACTTC.